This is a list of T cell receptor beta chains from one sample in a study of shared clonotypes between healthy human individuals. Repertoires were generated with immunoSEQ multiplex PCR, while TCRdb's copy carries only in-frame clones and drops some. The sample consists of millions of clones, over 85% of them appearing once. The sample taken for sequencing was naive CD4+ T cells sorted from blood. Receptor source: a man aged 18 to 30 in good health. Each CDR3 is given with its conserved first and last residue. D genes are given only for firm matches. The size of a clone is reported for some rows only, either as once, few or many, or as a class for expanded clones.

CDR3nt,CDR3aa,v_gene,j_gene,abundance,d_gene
TGCGCCAGCCTCGGGGGGAACACTGAAGCTTTCTTT,CASLGGNTEAFF,TRBV5-1,TRBJ1-1,-,-
TGTGCCAGCTCACCCTCGATCAACGAGCAGTACTTC,CASSPSINEQYF,TRBV18,TRBJ2-7,-,-
TGCGCCAGCAGCTTCTCGGACAGGGTAGGTGGCGAGCAGTACTTC,CASSFSDRVGGEQYF,TRBV5-1,TRBJ2-7,-,TRBD1
TGTGCCAGCAGCTTGGGCGGGTGGGAGACCCAGTACTTC,CASSLGGWETQYF,TRBV5-4,TRBJ2-5,-,-
TGTGCTAGCAGCTTGGGACTAGCGGGGGTCCAAGAGACCCAGTACTTC,CASSLGLAGVQETQYF,TRBV7-7,TRBJ2-5,-,TRBD2
TGTGCCAGCAGCCCGGACGGTACCAGCAAAGAGACCCAGTACTTC,CASSPDGTSKETQYF,TRBV7-2,TRBJ2-5,once,-
TGTGCCAGCAGGTACACCCAAGGCGAGCAGTACTTC,CASRYTQGEQYF,TRBV2,TRBJ2-7,-,-
TGTGCCAGCAGTTACCAGACACGCTATGGCTACACCTTC,CASSYQTRYGYTF,TRBV6-6,TRBJ1-2,-,-
TGCAGCGTCCGACCGTACCTGGAGGCTGAAGCTTTCTTT,CSVRPYLEAEAFF,TRBV29-1,TRBJ1-1,few,-
TGTGCCAGCAGGTGGGGGAGGGCAGATACGCAGTATTTT,CASRWGRADTQYF,TRBV5-6,TRBJ2-3,-,TRBD2
TGTGCCATCAGTGAGTCGGTAGAGAGCAATCAGCCCCAGCATTTT,CAISESVESNQPQHF,TRBV10-3,TRBJ1-5,-,-
TGTGCCAGTAGCCCTAAGGACAGGGCAATTATTGATGAGCAGTTCTTC,CASSPKDRAIIDEQFF,TRBV19,TRBJ2-1,-,TRBD1
TGTGCCAGCAGTTTGTCCGGGACTAGGCCCACAGATACGCAGTATTTT,CASSLSGTRPTDTQYF,TRBV6-6,TRBJ2-3,-,TRBD2